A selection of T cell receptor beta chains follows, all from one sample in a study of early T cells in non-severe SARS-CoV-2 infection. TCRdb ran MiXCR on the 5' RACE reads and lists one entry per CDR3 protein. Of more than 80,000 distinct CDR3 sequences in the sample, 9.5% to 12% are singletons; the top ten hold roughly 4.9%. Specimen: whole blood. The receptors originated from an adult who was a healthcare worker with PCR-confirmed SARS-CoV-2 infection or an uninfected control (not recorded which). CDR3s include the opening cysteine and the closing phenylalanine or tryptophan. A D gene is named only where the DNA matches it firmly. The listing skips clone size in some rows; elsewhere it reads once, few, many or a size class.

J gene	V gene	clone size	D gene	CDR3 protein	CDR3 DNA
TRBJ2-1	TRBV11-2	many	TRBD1	CASSRQGPSPNEQFF	TGTGCCAGCAGCAGACAGGGACCCTCCCCCAATGAGCAGTTCTTC
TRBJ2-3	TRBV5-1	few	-	CASGAGASTDTQYF	TGCGCCAGCGGTGCAGGGGCTAGCACAGATACGCAGTATTTT
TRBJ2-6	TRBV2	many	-	CASKGESGANVLTF	TGTGCCAGCAAAGGGGAATCTGGGGCCAACGTCCTGACTTTC
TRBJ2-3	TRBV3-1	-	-	CASNGPTSTDTQYF	TGTGCCAGCAACGGACCGACTAGCACAGATACGCAGTATTTT
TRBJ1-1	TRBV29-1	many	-	CSVGRSIGARNTEAFF	TGCAGCGTCGGCCGTTCAATTGGGGCCCGAAACACTGAAGCTTTCTTT
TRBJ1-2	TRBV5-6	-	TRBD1	CASSMTGRFYGYTF	TGTGCCAGCAGCATGACAGGGAGATTCTATGGCTACACCTTC
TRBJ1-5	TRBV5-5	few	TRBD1	CASSLGTGERPQHF	TGTGCCAGCAGCCTAGGGACAGGGGAGAGGCCCCAGCATTTT
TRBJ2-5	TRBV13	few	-	CASSRDPGETQYF	TGTGCCAGCAGCCGAGACCCAGGAGAGACCCAGTACTTC
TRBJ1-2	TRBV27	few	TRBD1	CASCRGPNYGYTF	TGTGCCAGCTGTAGGGGGCCTAACTATGGCTACACCTTC
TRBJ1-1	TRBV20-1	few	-	CSAAMRGAKAFF	TGCAGTGCTGCTATGCGTGGGGCTAAAGCTTTCTTT
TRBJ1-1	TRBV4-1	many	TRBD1	CASSPGQVKEAFF	TGCGCCAGCAGCCCCGGACAGGTCAAAGAAGCTTTCTTT
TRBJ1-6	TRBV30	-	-	CAWSTDSSSPLHF	TGTGCCTGGAGTACGGACAGCTCTTCACCCCTCCACTTT
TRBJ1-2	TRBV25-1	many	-	CATNPRGGNYGYTF	TGTGCCACCAACCCGAGGGGGGGTAACTATGGCTACACCTTC
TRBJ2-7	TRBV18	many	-	CASSPDPGEQYF	TGTGCCAGCTCACCGGATCCGGGGGAGCAGTACTTC
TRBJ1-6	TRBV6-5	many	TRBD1	CASSYSPGTGDSPLHF	TGTGCCAGCAGTTACTCCCCTGGGACAGGCGATTCACCCCTCCACTTT
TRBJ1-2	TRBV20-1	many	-	CSARDVGYGYTF	TGCAGTGCTAGAGATGTTGGATATGGCTACACCTTC
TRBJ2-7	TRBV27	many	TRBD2	CASRHTSLAGGKSYEQYF	TGTGCCAGCAGACATACCAGCCTAGCGGGGGGAAAATCCTACGAGCAGTACTTC
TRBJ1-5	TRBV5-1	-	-	CASREDLHQPQHF	TGCGCCAGCAGGGAGGATTTACATCAGCCCCAGCATTTT
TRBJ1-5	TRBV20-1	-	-	CSARTRGSNQPQHF	TGCAGTGCTAGAACACGGGGTAGCAATCAGCCCCAGCATTTT
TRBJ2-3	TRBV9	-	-	CASSARGGGPADTQYF	TGTGCCAGCAGCGCCCGTGGGGGGGGGCCGGCAGATACGCAGTATTTT
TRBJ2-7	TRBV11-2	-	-	CASSLVDLGEQYF	TGTGCCAGCAGCTTAGTGGACCTGGGGGAGCAGTACTTC
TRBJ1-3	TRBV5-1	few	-	CASSFGSLSSGNTIYF	TGCGCCAGCAGCTTCGGCAGCCTGAGCTCTGGAAACACCATATATTTT
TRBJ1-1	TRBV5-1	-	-	CASSTETGRRAEAFF	TGCGCCAGCAGCACGGAAACAGGGCGCCGGGCTGAAGCTTTCTTT
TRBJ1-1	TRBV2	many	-	CASSVQEDTEAFF	TGTGCCAGCAGTGTCCAGGAGGACACTGAAGCTTTCTTT
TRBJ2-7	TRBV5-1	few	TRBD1	CASSPDRGISYEQYF	TGCGCCAGCAGCCCGGACAGGGGGATCTCCTACGAGCAGTACTTC
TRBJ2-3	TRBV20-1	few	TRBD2	CSARLAGASMGQYF	TGCAGTGCTAGACTAGCGGGGGCCTCAATGGGGCAGTATTTT
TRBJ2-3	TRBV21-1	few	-	CASSKVRERSRTDTQYF	TGTGCCAGCAGCAAAGTTCGGGAGCGGAGTCGCACAGATACGCAGTATTTT
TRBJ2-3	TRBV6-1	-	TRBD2	CASSEIAGGQDTQYF	TGTGCCAGCAGTGAAATAGCGGGGGGACAGGATACGCAGTATTTT
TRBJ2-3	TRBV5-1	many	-	CASSLEAGDLGTDTQYF	TGCGCCAGCAGCTTGGAGGCAGGGGATTTGGGGACAGATACGCAGTATTTT
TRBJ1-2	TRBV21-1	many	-	CASSKALSRTGNYGYTF	TGTGCCAGCAGCAAAGCGCTTTCCCGGACGGGCAACTATGGCTACACCTTC
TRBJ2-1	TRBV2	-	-	CASRATGTLYNEQFF	TGTGCCAGCAGGGCTACCGGGACTTTGTACAATGAGCAGTTCTTC
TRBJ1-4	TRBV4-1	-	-	CASSQDRASEKLFF	TGCGCCAGCAGCCAAGACAGGGCGAGTGAAAAACTGTTTTTT
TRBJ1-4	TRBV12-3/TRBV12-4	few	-	CASRPGGGDEKLFF	TGTGCCAGCAGACCGGGAGGGGGTGATGAAAAACTGTTTTTT
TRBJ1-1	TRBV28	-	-	CASREDRPNTEAFF	TGTGCCAGCAGGGAAGACAGGCCGAACACTGAAGCTTTCTTT
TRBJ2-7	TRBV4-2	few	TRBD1	CASSQDVGTVYEQYF	TGTGCCAGCAGCCAAGATGTGGGGACAGTCTACGAGCAGTACTTC
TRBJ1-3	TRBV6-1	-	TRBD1	CASSEVWTGVTGNTIYF	TGTGCCAGCAGTGAGGTCTGGACAGGGGTGACTGGAAACACCATATATTTT
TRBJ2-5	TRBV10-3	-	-	CAISARETQYF	TGTGCCATCAGTGCGAGGGAGACCCAGTACTTC
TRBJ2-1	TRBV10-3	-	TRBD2	CAISESHGTSGTNEQFF	TGTGCCATCAGTGAGTCCCACGGGACTAGCGGGACTAATGAGCAGTTCTTC
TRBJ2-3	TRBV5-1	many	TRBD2	CASSLNGRADTQYF	TGCGCCAGCAGCTTGAACGGGAGGGCAGATACGCAGTATTTT
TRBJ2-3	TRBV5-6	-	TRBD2	CASSVLAGTDTQYF	TGTGCCAGCAGCGTACTAGCGGGCACAGATACGCAGTATTTT
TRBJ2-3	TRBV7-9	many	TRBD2	CASSLGLADFTDTQYF	TGTGCCAGCAGCTTAGGGCTAGCGGATTTCACAGATACGCAGTATTTT
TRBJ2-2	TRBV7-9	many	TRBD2	CASSRGLAGTSNTGELFF	TGTGCCAGCAGCCGGGGACTAGCGGGGACATCGAACACCGGGGAGCTGTTTTTT
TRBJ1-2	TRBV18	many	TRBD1	CASSPASRTGKLDGYTF	TGTGCCAGCTCACCGGCCTCTAGGACAGGCAAACTAGATGGCTACACCTTC
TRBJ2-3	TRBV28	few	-	CATRGADTQYF	TGTGCCACCAGGGGGGCAGATACGCAGTATTTT
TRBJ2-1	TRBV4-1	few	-	CASSQDSESSGASYNEQFF	TGCGCCAGCAGCCAAGATTCGGAGTCGAGCGGCGCCTCCTACAATGAGCAGTTCTTC
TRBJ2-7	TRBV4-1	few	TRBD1	CASSQPGQGLYEQYF	TGCGCCAGCAGCCAGCCGGGACAGGGTTTGTACGAGCAGTACTTC
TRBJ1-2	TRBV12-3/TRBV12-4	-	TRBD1	CVSTPRTRQGASGYTF	TGTGTCAGCACCCCCAGAACTAGACAGGGGGCGTCGGGCTACACCTTC
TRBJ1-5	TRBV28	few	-	CASSYSHQPQHF	TGTGCCAGCAGTTACTCACATCAGCCCCAGCATTTT
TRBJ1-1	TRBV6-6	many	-	CASTPFVNTEAFF	TGTGCCAGCACCCCATTTGTGAACACTGAAGCTTTCTTT